Described below is a single TCR beta chain sequence and its context. CDR3 length: 14 residues. Germline lookup yields CDR1 SGHNT and CDR2 YYREEE (reference sequence). V lost 3 bases to trimming and J lost 4 bases, with 13 bases between them. This specimen comes from a study of T cell changes during pregnancy in multiple sclerosis. Profiled with immunoSEQ multiplex PCR; TCRdb holds only in-frame clones, not every one. Among about 120,000 clones listed, approximately 94% were seen once. The sequences come from peripheral blood, collected before pregnancy. The chain has TRBV5-4 and TRBJ2-5; possibly TRBD1 for D (6 bases). The sequence came from a female donor with multiple sclerosis, enrolled in a pregnancy study. CDR3 DNA sequence: TGTGCCAGCAGCTGGGGGCTTACCGGAGAGACCCAGTACTTC. Translating it yields CASSWGLTGETQYF.